This T cell receptor (beta chain) was sequenced in a study of blood T cell repertoires in COVID-19. Germline V gene lookup returns CDR1 SNHLY and CDR2 FYNNEI. Trimming pared 6 bases from V and 8 bases from J, leaving 16 bases between. The length of the CDR3 is 14 residues. Authors' methods: How many nucleated cells were present was estimated from reference gene primer amplification. The assay was immunoSEQ multiplex PCR, and TCRdb's table has in-frame clones only and misses some. V and J calls and clone size are given by that table; D and trimming were obtained from the DNA. This table has more than 110,000 clones, about 80% appearing once. This clone occurred a few times.

This TCR was recovered from a human donor in a cohort sampled during active COVID-19. The sample was peripheral blood. The chain uses TRBV2 and TRBJ1-4, with D possibly being TRBD1 (5 bases). CDR3 residues: CASRSDRDGEKLFF. CDR3 nucleotide sequence: TGTGCCAGCAGATCAGACAGAGACGGAGAAAAACTGTTTTTT.